This TCR beta chain was sequenced in a study of CD8+CD57+ T cells in acquired aplastic anemia. Genomic DNA acted as the template from which TCR beta VDJ combination and CDR3 sequence profiling were carried out. TCRdb reprocessed the reads via MiXCR and lists one record per CDR3 protein. The sample records approximately 470,000 distinct CDR3 sequences, around a third being singletons. The sample holds many counts of this clonotype. V was cut by 0 bases and J by 6 bases, with 13 bases left in between. This CDR3 has 16 residues. CDR1 is SGDLS and CDR2 is YYNGEE in the germline V gene. For sequencing, patients were chosen who had shown expansion of CD8+CD57+ cells by flow cytometry.

Material for sequencing was sorted CD4+, CD8+, or CD8+CD57+ T cells (not recorded which) from PBMCs. The chain carries TRBV9 and TRBJ1-6, with D perhaps TRBD1 (5 bases). This TCR came from a human donor with aplastic anemia. In DNA, the CDR3 is TGTGCCAGCAGCGTAGACTCGGGGGAACCTAATTCACCCCTCCACTTT. This translates into CASSVDSGEPNSPLHF.